The T cell receptor (beta chain) under discussion was sequenced for a study of T cell responses to AZD1222 COVID-19 vaccine. Overall study results and limits: Receipt of two AZD1222 doses was followed by a rise in Spike-specific TCR breadth and depth. Baseline seropositivity characterized only a handful of AZD1222 recipients. Regions 160-218 and 743-854 dominated among vaccine-associated CD4 TCRs spanning spike.

Both about-4-week and about-12-week second-dose recipients were combined. Germline V gene data show CDR1 as DFQATT and CDR2 as SNEGSKA (reference sequence). The CDR3 is 13 residues long. The J segment lost 1 base and the V segment lost 5 bases, leaving 4 bases of the junction unmatched. This clone was seen once. Its antigen is unknown. TCRdb's copy holds only in-frame clones and misses some; the assay was immunoSEQ multiplex PCR. The data contain about 140,000 clones, approximately 86% of them singletons. The chain has TRBV20-1 and TRBJ1-1; 7 nucleotides agree with TRBD1. The source is an adult who received the AZD1222 COVID-19 vaccine. The sample consisted of peripheral blood, taken 28 days after the second AZD1222 dose. The CDR3 DNA reads TGCAGTGCTGGTGGGACAGCGAACACTGAAGCTTTCTTT. Its protein product is CSAGGTANTEAFF.